What follows are 4 T cell receptor beta chains derived from one specimen sequenced in a study of blood T cell repertoires in COVID-19. Assay used: immunoSEQ multiplex PCR; TCRdb lists only in-frame clones, some missing. Of some 150,000 clones listed, roughly nine tenths are singletons. Sequencing input: peripheral blood. The receptors come from a woman aged 55-75 years with COVID-19, enrolled during active disease.

This clone came up once. The chain is built from TRBV7-8 and TRBJ1-2; 9 bases are shared with TRBD1. The CDR3 contains 15 residues. The V and J ends lost 5 bases and 2 bases, in that order; junction bases with no gene match: 6. CDR1 is SGHVS, CDR2 FQNEAQ, per germline. The CDR3 protein is CASSPGTGSNYGYTF. The CDR3 nucleotides read TGTGCCAGCAGCCCCGGGACAGGGTCAAACTATGGCTACACCTTC.

The V gene is TRBV11-3, the J gene TRBJ2-3; D perhaps matches TRBD1 (6 bases). V lost 4 bases, J lost 10 bases, and 18 bases lay in between. Germline V gene sequence: CDR1 SGHNT, CDR2 YENEEA. The CDR3 consists of 14 residues. CDR3 nucleotide sequence: TGTGCCAGCAGCTCTGGGGCAGGGGTCTCCTCGCAGTATTTT. Its protein is CASSSGAGVSSQYF.

This chain uses TRBV7-9 with TRBJ2-1; 8 nucleotides align to TRBD1. The CDR3 extends over 15 amino acids. Germline V gives CDR1 SEHNR, CDR2 FQNEAQ (reference sequence). J was trimmed by 2 bases and V by 5 bases; bases with no gene match: 5. CDR3: CASSVDRGPYNEQFF. For the CDR3, the DNA is TGTGCCAGCAGCGTTGACAGGGGCCCCTACAATGAGCAGTTCTTC. Based on the CDR3 plus reference TRBV7-9 and TRBJ2-1, the full variable domain is DTGVSQNPRHKITKRGQNVTFRCDPISEHNRLYWYRQTLGQGPEFLTYFQNEAQLEKSRLLSDRFSAERPKGSFSTLEIQRTEQGDSAMYLCASSVDRGPYNEQFFGPGTRLTVL.

V and J are TRBV5-5 and TRBJ2-7; 7 nucleotides line up with TRBD2. Germline loops: CDR1 SGHKS, CDR2 YYEKEE (reference sequence). CDR3 length: 13 residues. The V gene end was trimmed by 2 bases and the J gene end by 5 bases; junction bases not matched to a gene: 4. The DNA for the CDR3 is TGTGCCAGCAGCTTAATGGGAGGGAACGAGCAGTACTTC. Its translation is CASSLMGGNEQYF.